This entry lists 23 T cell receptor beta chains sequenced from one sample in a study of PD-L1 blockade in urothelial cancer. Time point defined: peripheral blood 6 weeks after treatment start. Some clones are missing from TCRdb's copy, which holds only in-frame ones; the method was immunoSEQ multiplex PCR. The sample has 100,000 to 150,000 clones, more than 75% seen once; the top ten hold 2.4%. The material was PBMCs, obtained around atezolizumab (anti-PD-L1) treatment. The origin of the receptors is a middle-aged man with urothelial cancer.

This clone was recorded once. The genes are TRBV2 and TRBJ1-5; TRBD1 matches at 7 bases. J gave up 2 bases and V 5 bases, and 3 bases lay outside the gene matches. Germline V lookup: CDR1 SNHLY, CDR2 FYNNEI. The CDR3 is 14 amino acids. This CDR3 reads CASSSDRGNQPQHF. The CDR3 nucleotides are TGTGCCAGCAGTTCTGACAGGGGCAATCAGCCCCAGCATTTT.

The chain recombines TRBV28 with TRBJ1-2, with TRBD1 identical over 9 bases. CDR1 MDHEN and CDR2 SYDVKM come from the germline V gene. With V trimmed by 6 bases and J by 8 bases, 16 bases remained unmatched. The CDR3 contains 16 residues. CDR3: CASRDGTGRFGWGYTF. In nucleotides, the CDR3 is TGTGCCAGCAGGGACGGGACAGGGAGGTTCGGCTGGGGCTACACCTTC.

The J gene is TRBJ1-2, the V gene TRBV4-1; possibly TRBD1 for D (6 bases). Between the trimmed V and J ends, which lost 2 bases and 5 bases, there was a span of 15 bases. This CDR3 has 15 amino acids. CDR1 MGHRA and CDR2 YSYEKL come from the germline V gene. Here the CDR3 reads CASSQQSPGQYGYTF. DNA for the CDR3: TGCGCCAGCAGCCAACAATCCCCTGGACAGTATGGCTACACCTTC.

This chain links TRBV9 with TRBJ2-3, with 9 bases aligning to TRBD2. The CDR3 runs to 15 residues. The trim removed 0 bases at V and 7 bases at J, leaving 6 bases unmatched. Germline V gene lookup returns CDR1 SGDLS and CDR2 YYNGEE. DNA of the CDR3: TGTGCCAGCAGCGTAGGTTTAGCGGGAGATCATACGCAGTATTTT. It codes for CASSVGLAGDHTQYF.

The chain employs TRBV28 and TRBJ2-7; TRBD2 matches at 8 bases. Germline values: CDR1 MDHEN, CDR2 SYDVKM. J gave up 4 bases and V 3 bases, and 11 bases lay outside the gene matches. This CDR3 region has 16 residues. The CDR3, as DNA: TGTGCCAGCAGTTTCCGGGGGGGAGGTTGGGAATACGAGCAGTACTTC. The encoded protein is CASSFRGGGWEYEQYF.

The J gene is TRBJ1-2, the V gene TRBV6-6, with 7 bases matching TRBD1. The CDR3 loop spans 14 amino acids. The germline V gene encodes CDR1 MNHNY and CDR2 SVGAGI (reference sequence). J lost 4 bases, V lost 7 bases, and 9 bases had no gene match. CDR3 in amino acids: CASTYRDSVYGYTF. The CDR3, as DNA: TGTGCCAGCACCTACCGGGACAGTGTCTATGGCTACACCTTC.

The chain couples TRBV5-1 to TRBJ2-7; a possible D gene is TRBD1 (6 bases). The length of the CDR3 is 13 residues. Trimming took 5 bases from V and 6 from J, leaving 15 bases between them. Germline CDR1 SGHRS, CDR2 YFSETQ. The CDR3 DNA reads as TGCGCCAGCAGTTGGGCAGGGGAAAGCGAGCAGTACTTC. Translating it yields CASSWAGESEQYF. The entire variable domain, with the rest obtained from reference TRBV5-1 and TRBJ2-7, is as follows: KAGVTQTPRYLIKTRGQQVTLSCSPISGHRSVSWYQQTPGQGLQFLFEYFSETQRNKGNFPGRFSGRQFSNSRSEMNVSTLELGDSALYLCASSWAGESEQYFGPGTRLTVT.

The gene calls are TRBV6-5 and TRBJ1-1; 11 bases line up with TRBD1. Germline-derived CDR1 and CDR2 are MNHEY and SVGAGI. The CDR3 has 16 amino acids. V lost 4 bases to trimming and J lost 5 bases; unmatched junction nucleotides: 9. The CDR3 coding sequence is TGTGCCAGCAGTTTTGGACAGGGGGCGCGAGGGACTGAAGCTTTCTTT. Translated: CASSFGQGARGTEAFF.

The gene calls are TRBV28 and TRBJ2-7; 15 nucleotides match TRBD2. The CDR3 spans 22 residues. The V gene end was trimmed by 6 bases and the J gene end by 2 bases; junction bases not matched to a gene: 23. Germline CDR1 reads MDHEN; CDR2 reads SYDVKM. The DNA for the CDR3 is TGTGCCAGCAGCCCGACTCCGGGGGGTAGGACTAGCGGGAGGGTAAGACCCTACGAGCAGTACTTC. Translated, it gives CASSPTPGGRTSGRVRPYEQYF.

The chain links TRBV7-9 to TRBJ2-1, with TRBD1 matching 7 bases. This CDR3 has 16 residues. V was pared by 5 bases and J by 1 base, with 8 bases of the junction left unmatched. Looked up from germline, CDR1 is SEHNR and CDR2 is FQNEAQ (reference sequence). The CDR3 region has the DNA TGTGCCAGCAGCCCAACAGGGGCGAATTCCTACAATGAGCAGTTCTTC. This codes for CASSPTGANSYNEQFF.

CDR3 nucleotide sequence: TGTGCCAGCAGTTCTGCAGGGGCCTCGGGGGGAAACACCATATATTTT. Its translation is CASSSAGASGGNTIYF. V is TRBV28 and J is TRBJ1-3; a weak D match, TRBD1 (6 bases). V was trimmed by 4 bases and J by 4 bases, leaving 17 bases between them. In germline, CDR1 is MDHEN, CDR2 SYDVKM. The CDR3 has 16 amino acids.

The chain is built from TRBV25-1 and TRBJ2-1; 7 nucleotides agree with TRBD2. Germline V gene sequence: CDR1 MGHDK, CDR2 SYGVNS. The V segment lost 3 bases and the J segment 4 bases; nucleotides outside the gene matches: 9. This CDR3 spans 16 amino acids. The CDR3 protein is CASSDLASGTYNEQFF. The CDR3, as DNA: TGTGCCAGCAGTGATCTGGCTAGCGGAACTTACAATGAGCAGTTCTTC.

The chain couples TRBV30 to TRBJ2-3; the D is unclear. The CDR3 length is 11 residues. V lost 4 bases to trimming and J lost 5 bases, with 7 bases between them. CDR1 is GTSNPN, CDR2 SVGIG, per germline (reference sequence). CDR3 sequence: CAWNFRDTQYF. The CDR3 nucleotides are TGTGCCTGGAATTTTAGAGATACGCAGTATTTT.

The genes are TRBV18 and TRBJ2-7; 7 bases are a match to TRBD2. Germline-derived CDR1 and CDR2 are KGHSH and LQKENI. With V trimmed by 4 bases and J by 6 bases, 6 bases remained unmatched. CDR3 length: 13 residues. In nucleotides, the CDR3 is TGTGCCAGCTCACGATATTCGGGAGGCGAGCAGTACTTC. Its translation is CASSRYSGGEQYF.

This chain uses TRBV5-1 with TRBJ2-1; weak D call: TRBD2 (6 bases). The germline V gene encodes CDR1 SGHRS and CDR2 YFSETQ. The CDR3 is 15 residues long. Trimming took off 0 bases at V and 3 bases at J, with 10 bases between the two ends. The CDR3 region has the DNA TGCGCCAGCAGCTTGGCGGGGGATAGCTACAATGAGCAGTTCTTC. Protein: CASSLAGDSYNEQFF.

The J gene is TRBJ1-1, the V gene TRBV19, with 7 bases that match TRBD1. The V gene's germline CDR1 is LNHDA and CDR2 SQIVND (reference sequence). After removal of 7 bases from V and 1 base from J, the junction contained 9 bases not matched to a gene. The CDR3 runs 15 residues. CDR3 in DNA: TGTGCCAGTAAATCATATCGACAGGGGAACACTGAAGCTTTCTTT. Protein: CASKSYRQGNTEAFF.

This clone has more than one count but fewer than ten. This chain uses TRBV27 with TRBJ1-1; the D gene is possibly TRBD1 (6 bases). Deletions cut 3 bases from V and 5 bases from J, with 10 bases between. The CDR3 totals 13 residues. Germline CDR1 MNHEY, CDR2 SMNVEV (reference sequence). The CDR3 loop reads CASSFRQVTEAFF. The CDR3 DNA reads TGTGCCAGCAGTTTTAGACAGGTAACTGAAGCTTTCTTT.

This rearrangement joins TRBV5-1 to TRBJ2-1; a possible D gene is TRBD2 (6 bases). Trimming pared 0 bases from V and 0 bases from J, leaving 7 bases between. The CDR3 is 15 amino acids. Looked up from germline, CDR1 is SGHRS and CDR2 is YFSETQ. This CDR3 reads CASSLAGSSYNEQFF. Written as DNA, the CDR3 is TGCGCCAGCAGCTTGGCCGGGAGCTCCTACAATGAGCAGTTCTTC.

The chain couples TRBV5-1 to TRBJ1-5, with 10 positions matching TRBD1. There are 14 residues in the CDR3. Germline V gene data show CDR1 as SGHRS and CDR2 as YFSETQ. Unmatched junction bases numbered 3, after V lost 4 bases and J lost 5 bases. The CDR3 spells CASSPGTGDQPQHF. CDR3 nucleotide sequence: TGCGCCAGCAGCCCAGGGACAGGGGATCAGCCCCAGCATTTT.

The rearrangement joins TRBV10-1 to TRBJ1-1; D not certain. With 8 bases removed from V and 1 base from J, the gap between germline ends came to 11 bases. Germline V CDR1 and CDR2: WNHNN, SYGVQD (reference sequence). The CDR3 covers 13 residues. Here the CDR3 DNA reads TGCGCCAGCCGGGGAACTCAGAACACTGAAGCTTTCTTT. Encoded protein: CASRGTQNTEAFF.

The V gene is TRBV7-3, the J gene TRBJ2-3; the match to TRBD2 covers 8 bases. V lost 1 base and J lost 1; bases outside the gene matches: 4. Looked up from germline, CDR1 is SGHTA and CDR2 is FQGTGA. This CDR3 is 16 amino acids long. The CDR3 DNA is TGTGCCAGCAGCTTAAGGCTGACTAGCGGCACAGATACGCAGTATTTT. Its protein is CASSLRLTSGTDTQYF.

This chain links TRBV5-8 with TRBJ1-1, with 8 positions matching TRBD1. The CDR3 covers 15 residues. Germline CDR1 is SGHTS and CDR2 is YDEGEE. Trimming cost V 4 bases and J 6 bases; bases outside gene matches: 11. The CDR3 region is CASSPTGGSGAEAFF. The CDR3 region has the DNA TGTGCCAGCAGCCCCACAGGGGGTAGTGGCGCTGAAGCTTTCTTT.

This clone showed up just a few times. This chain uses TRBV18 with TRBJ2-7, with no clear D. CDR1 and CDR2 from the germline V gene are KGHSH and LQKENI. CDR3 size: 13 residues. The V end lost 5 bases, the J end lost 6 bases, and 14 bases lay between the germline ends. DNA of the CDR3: TGTGCCAGCTCATCGACCCATCAGGTCGAGCAGTACTTC. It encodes CASSSTHQVEQYF.